The 3 T cell receptor beta chains below come from one sample, sequenced in a study of regulatory T cells in long-lasting Graves disease. Time point here: newly diagnosed GD, antithyroid drugs for less than 3 months. PBMCs were the source of the RNA used for TCR sequencing. Arm-PCR of CDR3 regions and iRepertoire HTBI primers were used to build TCR beta libraries. TCRdb re-called the multiplex PCR reads through MiXCR, storing one row per CDR3 protein. The table has 200,000 to 250,000 distinct CDR3 sequences, approximately 20% seen once. This specimen was peripheral blood mononuclear cells (PBMCs), taken at new diagnosis, from a patient treated with antithyroid drugs. These receptors all come from a female donor with Graves disease.

This clonotype was seen many times. The V and J genes are TRBV7-8 and TRBJ2-1, with D perhaps being TRBD1 or TRBD2 (5 bases each). This CDR3 has 16 amino acids. The germline CDR1 and CDR2 sequences are SGHVS and FQNEAQ. Trimming removed 3 bases from V and 7 bases from J, with 19 bases in between. CDR3 region: CASSLVRSGGRNEQFF. The CDR3 nucleotides read TGTGCCAGCAGCTTGGTCAGGAGTGGGGGAAGAAATGAGCAGTTCTTC.

This clonotype was seen ten or more times. The chain couples TRBV20-1 to TRBJ2-7, with D unresolved. The CDR3 extends over 12 amino acids. V dropped 1 base and J dropped 0 bases, with 4 bases sitting between them. The V gene's germline CDR1 is DFQATT and CDR2 SNEGSKA (reference sequence). CDR3 protein: CSARGNSYEQYF. CDR3 DNA: TGCAGTGCTAGAGGGAACTCCTACGAGCAGTACTTC.

This clonotype was recorded a few times. The chain uses TRBV6-5 and TRBJ2-3; the D gene could be TRBD1 or TRBD2 (5 bases each). The V and J ends lost 0 bases and 1 base respectively, with 8 bases between them. The germline gives CDR1 MNHEY, CDR2 SVGAGI. The CDR3 is 15 residues long. CDR3 region: CASSYSRDRTDTQYF. CDR3 nucleotides: TGTGCCAGCAGTTACTCCAGGGACCGCACAGATACGCAGTATTTT.